The clone carrying this TCR beta chain was picked up a small number of times. Peripheral blood, together with lesional scalp punch biopsies, was collected from alopecia areata patients. cDNA reverse transcribed from extracted RNA served as the sequencing template. The data were produced by immunoSEQ multiplex PCR, yet TCRdb's version contains in-frame clones alone and is incomplete. The sample lists more than 150,000 clones, just under 60% seen once, with about 15% in the top ten. This entry belongs to a study of CD8+ T cells in alopecia areata. Trimming removed 4 bases from V and 8 bases from J, with 14 bases in between. In germline, CDR1 is SQVTM, CDR2 ANQGSEA. CDR3 size: 13 residues.

This clonotype was obtained from a human donor with alopecia areata. V usage is TRBV29-1 and J usage is TRBJ1-4; no reliable D call. The sample here was CD4+ T cells sorted from blood, taken at week 0. The CDR3 protein is CSVGGKQYEKLFF. CDR3 coding DNA: TGCAGCGTTGGCGGGAAACAGTACGAAAAACTGTTTTTT.